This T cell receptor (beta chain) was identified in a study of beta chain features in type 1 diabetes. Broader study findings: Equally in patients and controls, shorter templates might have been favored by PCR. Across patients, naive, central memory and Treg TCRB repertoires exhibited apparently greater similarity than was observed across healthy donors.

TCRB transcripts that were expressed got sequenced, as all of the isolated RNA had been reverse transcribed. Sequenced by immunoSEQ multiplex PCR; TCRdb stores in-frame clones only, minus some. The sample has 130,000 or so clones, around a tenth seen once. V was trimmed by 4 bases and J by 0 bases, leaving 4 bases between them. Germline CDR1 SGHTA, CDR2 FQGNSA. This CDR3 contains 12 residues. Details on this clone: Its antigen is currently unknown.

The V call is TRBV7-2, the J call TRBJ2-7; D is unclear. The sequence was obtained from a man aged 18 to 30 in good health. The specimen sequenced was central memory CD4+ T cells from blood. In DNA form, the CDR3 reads TGTGCCAGCAGCTCTTACTCCTACGAGCAGTACTTC. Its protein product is CASSSYSYEQYF.